Sequencing of this TCR beta chain was carried out in a study of PD-L1 blockade in urothelial cancer. The time point denotes: pretreatment peripheral blood. All patients handed over anywhere from 1 to 8 samples, pretreatment and on-treatment. The CDR3 runs 13 residues. Trimming cost V 5 bases and J 9 bases; bases outside gene matches: 7. Germline V gives CDR1 SGHRS, CDR2 YFSETQ. Only in-frame clones appear in the TCRdb table, and some are missing; sequencing was by immunoSEQ multiplex PCR. The sample records 35,000 or so clones, approximately 80% being singletons. The specimen was PBMCs, collected around atezolizumab (anti-PD-L1) treatment. The clonotype originates from a man aged 55 to 69 with urothelial cancer. The chain combines TRBV5-1 with TRBJ2-1; 8 positions agree with TRBD2. CDR3 coding DNA: TGCGCCAGCAGGGTGCGGGAGGACGGTGAGCAGTTCTTC. Residues: CASRVREDGEQFF. Full variable domain (outside the CDR3, taken from reference TRBV5-1 and TRBJ2-1): KAGVTQTPRYLIKTRGQQVTLSCSPISGHRSVSWYQQTPGQGLQFLFEYFSETQRNKGNFPGRFSGRQFSNSRSEMNVSTLELGDSALYLCASRVREDGEQFFGPGTRLTVL.